This TCR beta chain was identified during a study of T cells in Graves' hyperthyroidism and ophthalmopathy. TCR beta CDR3 region amplification was performed from RNA transcripts. First-round RT-PCR with HTBI primers amplified the TCR CDR3 region. Via MiXCR, TCRdb re-called the multiplex PCR reads, giving one row per CDR3 protein. In the table there are around 760,000 distinct CDR3 sequences, 30% to 40% of which are singletons. Germline V gene sequence: CDR1 MDHEN, CDR2 SYDVKM. V was clipped by 4 bases and J by 6 bases; unmatched bases: 5. The CDR3 totals 15 residues. The source of this sequence is a woman in her 40s with Graves' hyperthyroidism. The source material was blood. The chain is built from TRBV28 and TRBJ1-5; 11 bases map to TRBD1. DNA for the CDR3: TGTGCCAGCAGTTCGGGACAGGGGGAAGGTCAGCCCCAGCATTTT. Its translation is CASSSGQGEGQPQHF.